The TCR beta chain described here comes from a study of blood T cell repertoires in COVID-19. Sequencing used immunoSEQ multiplex PCR; TCRdb keeps in-frame clones, though not all of them. This table holds about 140,000 clones, around nine tenths found once. In germline, CDR1 is SGHTS, CDR2 YDEGEE. The CDR3 sequence is 14 residues long. With 7 bases clipped from V and 7 bases from J, the junction kept 11 bases outside the gene matches. This clone was counted a few times. The sequenced sample consisted of peripheral blood. The source of this sequence is a woman aged 40 to 50 with acute or convalescent COVID-19. The chain has TRBV5-8 and TRBJ1-5, with TRBD1 matching 7 bases. CDR3 protein: CASLQYRGGQPQHF. CDR3 nucleotides: TGTGCCAGCCTGCAGTACAGGGGTGGACAGCCCCAGCATTTT.